The source of this T cell receptor beta chain is a study of blood T cell repertoires in COVID-19. CDR1 is SGHRS, CDR2 YFSETQ, per germline. The CDR3 runs to 15 residues. V shed 4 bases, J shed 1 base, and the junction held 5 bases outside the gene matches. In the original workflow: Nucleated cell number was recorded as an estimate derived from reference gene primer amplification. Only in-frame clones appear in the TCRdb table, and some are missing; sequencing was by immunoSEQ multiplex PCR. D and trimming were read from the DNA, whereas the V and J calls and clone size are those reported in that table. The data contain about 120,000 clones, around four fifths of them singletons.

The TCR comes from a man between 70 and 80 years old with active or convalescent COVID-19. This sequence joins TRBV5-1 and TRBJ2-5; 9 bases match TRBD1. Sequences were obtained from peripheral blood. CDR3 amino acids: CASSVTGGPQETQYF. The CDR3 region has the DNA TGCGCCAGCAGCGTTACAGGGGGCCCCCAAGAGACCCAGTACTTC.